This note documents a single T cell receptor beta chain sequence. This entry belongs to a study of blood T cells in healthy people across ages. The J segment lost 0 bases and the V segment lost 3 bases, leaving 5 bases of the junction unmatched. The CDR3 length is 16 residues. CDR1 DFQATT and CDR2 SNEGSKA come from the germline V gene (reference sequence). PCR was performed a second time for roughly 6 to 12 cycles using a sample-barcoded 5' primer and a J-beta primer mix. Using its own MiXCR run on the 5' RACE reads, TCRdb lists one record per CDR3 protein. The data show hundreds of thousands of distinct CDR3 sequences, 25% to 35% seen once. The same sample was also used in a study of T cells of mothers and their children. That source reports: Slightly higher overlap, not significant, was seen in related mother-child pairs than in unrelated pairs.

The origin of this receptor is a boy under 10 years old in good health. The source material was blood. The chain has TRBV20-1 and TRBJ2-6; 7 bases align to TRBD2. The CDR3 reads CSASLAGDSGANVLTF. The CDR3 DNA reads as TGCAGTGCTAGTTTGGCGGGGGACTCTGGGGCCAACGTCCTGACTTTC.